The clone carrying this T cell receptor (beta chain) was recorded a few times. Germline CDR1 is GTSNPN and CDR2 is SVGIG (reference sequence). The CDR3 is 16 amino acids. The data were taken from a study of blood T cells in healthy people across ages. For the study at large: Per two T cells, template switching captured roughly one barcoded beta molecule.

Alongside a J-beta primer mix, a sample-barcoded 5' primer served in a second PCR lasting roughly 7 to 11 cycles. MiXCR, applied by TCRdb to the 5' RACE reads, yields one record per CDR3 protein. The data show nearly 800,000 distinct CDR3 sequences, just under 25% seen once. This same sample was also taken into another study, of T cells of mothers and their children. As that study records: Six children, together with their three healthy Caucasian mothers, made up the donors.

Specimen: blood. The V gene is TRBV30, the J gene TRBJ2-5, with TRBD1 matching over 9 bases. The closer fit of TRBJ2-7 to the DNA end suggests the J call may be wrong. The TCR sequence derives from a boy younger than 18 in good health. CDR3 protein: CAGRRETGGTTYEQYF. DNA of the CDR3: TGTGCCGGAAGACGGGAGACAGGGGGGACTACCTACGAGCAGTACTTC.